This T cell receptor (beta chain) was sequenced in a study of spatial heterogeneity in lung cancer. Looking at the study overall: Raw sequencing reads included, on average, more than 9.5 appearances of each unique TCR and UMI combination.

The time point here: sample taken at primary tumor resection. The sequenced material consisted of unsorted whole RNA from tumor, nontumor lung or frozen PBMC. TCRdb re-called the 5' RACE reads with MiXCR, one entry per CDR3 protein. Here the sample spans tens of thousands of distinct CDR3 sequences, under 5.5% being singletons. CDR1 MDHEN and CDR2 SYDVKM come from the germline V gene. The CDR3 totals 13 residues. The V end was cut by 8 bases, the J end by 3 bases, with 11 bases between. This clonotype was picked up many times. Its antigen is as yet unknown. General study points: Compared with follow-up, resection was when ubiquitous expanded tumor TCRs appeared in blood more.

This TCR derives from a male donor with early-stage non-small cell lung cancer. This material consisted of PBMCs, taken at surgery. The rearrangement joins TRBV28 to TRBJ2-1, with a weak D call TRBD2 (6 bases). The chain's CDR3 is CASLGSNYNEQFF. CDR3 DNA: TGTGCCAGCCTCGGGAGTAACTACAATGAGCAGTTCTTC.